This record covers a single T cell receptor beta chain. Which antigen it targets is not known. No base quality values were provided; no much bigger clone lies one nucleotide off. For CDR1 and CDR2, the germline V gene lists SGHRS and YFSETQ. The CDR3 spans 13 residues, from the cysteine through the phenylalanine. The read is trimmed to its CDR3 DNA, 39 bases read in frame from base 1. The V end loses 4 bases and the J end loses 4 bases, and a stretch of 11 bases separates them. The library came from the immunoSEQ multiplex PCR assay. A mixture of 60 forward primers for TCR Vbeta segments and 13 reverse primers for TCR Jbeta segments was used in the multiplex PCR. The CDR3 region of rearranged TCR beta genes was amplified from genomic DNA by a multiplex PCR assay. The amplified TCR beta libraries were sequenced on the Illumina HiSeq System as 87-base-pair reads. Regarding the original processing steps: In a later analysis, tens of millions of unique TCR beta chains were counted across the roughly 610 repertoires, and roughly 10 million of these chains were shared by at least two donors. To remove PCR and sequencing errors, raw reads were error-corrected and collapsed into unique sequences using a nearest-neighbor algorithm that merged closely related sequences. To assign V, D and J gene segments, CDR3 sequences were aligned to IMGT reference sequences. Each retained sequence needed at least a six-nucleotide match to both a V gene segment and a J gene segment. A rearrangement counted as productive if the CDR3 had no stop codons and remained in frame with V and J, and every other rearrangement counted as non-productive. Following IMGT convention, CDR3 was defined as the stretch from the second conserved V-encoded cysteine to the conserved J-encoded phenylalanine. Sequences without an unambiguous match to a single V gene segment were excluded from the earlier analysis of approximately 560 of the donors. An earlier analysis of approximately 590 of the donors called V segments functional above 56.7% productive rearrangements and segregating when the between-donor standard deviation exceeded 5%. To diagnose cytomegalovirus status from the catalog of TCR beta chain sequences, a statistical classification framework was built. V and J gene assignment, in a later analysis, came from comparing TCR nucleotide sequences with IMGT/GENE-DB human TR gene sequences. A later analysis assigned CDR3 sequences and most-parsimonious VDJ recombination scenarios with the TCRdist pipeline. In a later analysis, every TCR beta chain was defined by the combination of its CDR3 amino acid sequence and its V-gene family, and reads without a unique V-gene family were dropped. To address suspected cross-contamination and a sequencing artifact, a later analysis removed a few hundred highly shared, low-generation-probability nucleotide sequences. For each public chain, a later analysis derived a clonal expansion index from normalized ranks of inferred template counts within each repertoire. A later analysis computed generation probabilities with a VDJ recombination model fitted to out-of-frame rearrangements, and checked the results against IGoR. A later analysis scored TCR-TCR, TCR-HLA and TCR-CMV co-occurrence with hypergeometric tests, applying a repertoire-size bias correction to TCR pairs. A later analysis estimated false discovery rates by permuting HLA or CMV assignments 20 times. In a later analysis, co-occurring TCRs were grouped with DBSCAN, and TCRdist sequence similarity was added when clustering was performed within HLA-allele-positive subsets. Repertoires with fewer than 30,000 or more than 120,000 public chains were left out of co-occurrence clustering, as were about 5 repertoires with anomalous nucleotide sharing. The clones in this table, taken by TCRdb from immuneACCESS, are in-frame only. Not every clone is retained; where verified, under half of the shortfall comes from an unresolved V gene, and the cause of the rest is unknown. D and trimming come from the DNA, and the V and J calls and clone size come from that table. This sample has approximately 180,000 clones in its table, and 70% to 85% of those were observed once. The ten largest clones add up to approximately 1.5% of the sample.

The data are from a study of cytomegalovirus exposure and HLA in healthy donors (dated by TCRdb to 2015 to 2018). Study-level background: An earlier analysis of 587 of the donors reported over 250 Gb of sequence data and 117 million unique TCR beta sequences obtained from roughly 170 million T cells. Besides the first cohort of hundreds of subjects, a separate validation cohort made up of 120 different subjects was used. Class I and class II HLA loci were covered by the typing at four-digit resolution. Donor age, sex, ethnicity and CMV serostatus were compiled alongside the repertoire data. An early release that covered fewer than 750 HLA-typed donors contained approximately 300 gigabases of sequencing data and about 84 million unique TCR sequences. Genome-wide SNP genotypes for about 65% of the roughly 700 donors were used in a later genetic analysis, which treated that subset as a discovery cohort. The study combined high-throughput TCR immunosequencing, statistical association of individual TCRs with disease status, and machine learning to predict cytomegalovirus infection status. Using immunosequencing, the study profiled T cell repertoires from 500 to 800 subjects and related those repertoires to cytomegalovirus serostatus. The genetic ancestry cluster associated with self-reported Caucasian donors included about 84% of the roughly 390 genotyped donors. Every discovery cohort repertoire had been produced on one sequencing platform. To study patterns of TCR occurrence, a later analysis re-analyzed previously published TCR beta repertoires from 600 to 750 donors and added high-resolution HLA genotyping. Because of strong linkage in the cohort, four to six DR-DQ haplotypes were treated as single units for association and clustering. Across about 370 genotyped donors of the cohort, an average of about 250,000 unique TCR beta nucleotide sequences per donor were sequenced, and roughly 17% of those sequences were non-productive. Rather than drawing on any new phenotypic data, the later analysis identified candidate immune exposures from TCR beta sequences and the way those sequences occurred across donors. Typing coverage varied by locus: roughly 629-630 donors for A, B, C, DRB1 and DQB1; about 520 for DQA1; about 600 for DPA1; approximately 470 for DPB1. An earlier analysis of 587 of the donors used high-throughput TCR beta sequencing to judge whether each TCR beta V gene segment behaved as functional or pseudogenic. The study was designed to test whether signatures of past pathogen exposure could be identified by cataloging public T cell receptors. Findings and caveats that apply to the study as a whole: Across donors, most TCR sequences were observed very rarely, whereas some public TCRs were present in many individuals. Sequencing depth was assumed to be roughly uniform across donors in the presence/absence analyses, though that assumption may not hold. A later analysis found that TCR association rates varied across HLA loci, with DRB1 alleles showing the most associated TCRs and HLA-C alleles the fewest. It was suggested by the authors that the approach could potentially be generalized to other disease states and immunological phenotypes. Specific HLA alleles were associated with more than 15,000 TCR beta sequences at a false discovery rate of 0.05 in a later analysis. An association between a missense DCLRE1C variant and V-gene and J-gene trimming of TCR beta chains was found in a later genetic analysis and replicated in an independent cohort. Broadly in line with IMGT annotations, most TCR beta V segments showed up in productive rearrangements about 90% or about 30% of the time in an earlier analysis of approximately 600 of the donors. A later genetic analysis reported fewer N-insertions in productive TCRs among donors in an Asian-associated ancestry cluster than the roughly 620-donor mean. In a later analysis, most CMV-associated TCR beta chains were found to appear HLA-restricted, with HLA associations seemingly driven largely by CMV exposure. Cytomegalovirus status was reported to be diagnosed by the classifier with high specificity and sensitivity in both the original and validation cohorts. Correlated functional status among segregating V segments might be attributable to linkage disequilibrium, but an unknown experimental factor could not be ruled out. The 87-base-pair reads could not distinguish some IMGT-functional V segments, including TRBV6-2 and TRBV6-3, so those segments were excluded. About 15 rarely observed V segments, including chromosome 9 orphons, were excluded from the earlier analysis of 550 to 700 of the donors because counts were too low. The study gave a list of under 200 TCR beta chains associated with cytomegalovirus. The only immune exposure information available for the cohort was CMV serostatus. In a later analysis, HLA-associated TCR beta chains were found to be more clonally expanded and to have lower generation probabilities than equally common non-associated chains. The cohort was sequenced for TCR beta chains only, and without alpha or paired-chain data the features that could be detected were limited. A cluster of highly shared sequence variants was judged likely to represent a technical artifact of the sequencing pipeline. Because some donors lacked HLA typing at each locus, the association tests relied only on the typed subset. In a later analysis, several top co-occurrence clusters were reported to appear linked to parvovirus B19, influenza, CMV and Epstein-Barr virus. A further reported finding was that TCR beta sequences accurately predicted the HLA-A and HLA-B alleles for most subjects in the first cohort. Assigning TCR associations to individual alleles was difficult when HLA alleles, especially DR and DQ, strongly co-occurred. In vitro tests confirmed that three of the cytomegalovirus-associated TCR beta chains recognize cytomegalovirus antigens.

In total, just over 650 healthy bone marrow donors made up the cohort. At the time of sampling, all cohort members were nominally healthy, though unrecorded immune exposures were likely present. The donor was CMV seropositive and was included in the group of some 290 seropositive cohort members. A peripheral blood sample was collected from each donor, and TCR beta sequencing was performed on peripheral blood mononuclear cells. The Qiagen DNeasy Blood Extraction Kit was used to extract genomic DNA from the blood cell samples. The sample was PBMCs. The chain links TRBV5-1 with TRBJ1-1; no D segment can be confidently identified. The origin of this receptor is a woman in her thirties in good health and CMV-seropositive. The CDR3: CASSEVEGTEAFF. The DNA sequence is TGCGCCAGCAGCGAGGTCGAAGGCACTGAAGCTTTCTTT.